The 6 T cell receptor beta chains listed next were all sequenced from one sample in a study of T cell repertoires in cytomegalovirus infection. TCRdb redid the calling of the reads with MiXCR, one entry per CDR3 protein. Counted here are hundreds of thousands of distinct CDR3 sequences, less than 25% occurring once; the ten biggest clones make up 8%. Specimen: CD8+ T cells from PBMCs. These receptors originate from a human donor in good health (CMV status not recorded). Some clones in this sample may be carry-over from other donors' samples.

V gene TRBV12-3 or TRBV12-4 combines with J gene TRBJ2-1; the match to TRBD2 covers 10 bases. The CDR3 is 16 amino acids. J gave up 6 bases and V 2 bases, and 7 bases lay outside the gene matches. CDR3 coding DNA: TGTGCCAGCAGTTTAAGAGCGGGGGGGCGTGGCAATGAGCAGTTCTTC. This sequence encodes CASSLRAGGRGNEQFF.

At least ten counts were recorded for this clonotype. The chain carries TRBV7-9 and TRBJ1-1; possibly TRBD1 for D (5 bases). This CDR3 spans 13 amino acids. V shed 6 bases and J shed 1 base, with 9 bases lying between them. Germline V gene data show CDR1 as SEHNR and CDR2 as FQNEAQ (reference sequence). The CDR3 coding sequence is TGTGCCAGCAGGTCCACAGGGAACACTGAAGCTTTCTTT. The encoded protein is CASRSTGNTEAFF. Together with reference TRBV7-9 and TRBJ1-1, the CDR3 gives the full variable domain: DTGVSQNPRHKITKRGQNVTFRCDPISEHNRLYWYRQTLGQGPEFLTYFQNEAQLEKSRLLSDRFSAERPKGSFSTLEIQRTEQGDSAMYLCASRSTGNTEAFFGQGTRLTVV.

The rearrangement joins TRBV20-1 to TRBJ1-1; D gene uncertain. Germline loops: CDR1 DFQATT, CDR2 SNEGSKA (reference sequence). V shed 0 bases and J shed 4 bases, with 15 bases lying between them. The CDR3 is 15 residues long. The CDR3, as DNA: TGCAGTGCTAGAGATCGGGAAGGGATTAGCACTGAAGCTTTCTTT. Protein: CSARDREGISTEAFF.

The rearrangement joins TRBV11-2 to TRBJ1-1; no firm D call. The CDR3 totals 14 residues. Germline assignment: CDR1 SGHAT and CDR2 FQNNGV. Trimming removed 0 bases from V and 5 bases from J, with 10 bases in between. The CDR3 reads CASSLEMAGTEAFF. The DNA of the CDR3 is TGTGCCAGCAGCTTAGAGATGGCTGGGACTGAAGCTTTCTTT.

Many counts were recorded for this clonotype. The chain recombines TRBV23-1 with TRBJ2-3; 8 bases agree with TRBD1. TRBV23-1 is designated an ORF whose function remains uncertain. With V trimmed by 1 base and J by 0 bases, 6 bases remained unmatched. The CDR3 length is 17 residues. CDR3 in amino acids: CASSQFLGQVSTDTQYF. The CDR3 DNA reads as TGCGCCAGCAGTCAATTTCTGGGACAGGTCAGCACAGATACGCAGTATTTT.

Of note for this clonotype: Mismatch with germline at one junction end may stem from a read error. V is TRBV7-7 and J is TRBJ1-1, with D perhaps TRBD1 (5 bases). CDR1 and CDR2 from the germline V gene are SSHAT and FNYEAQ (reference sequence). The CDR3 loop spans 14 amino acids. Here the CDR3 DNA reads TGTGCTAGCAGCCCGGTCACAGGAAACACTGAAGCTTTCTTT. It yields the protein CASSPVTGNTEAFF.